The present entry profiles one TCR beta chain with its context. The CDR3 totals 14 residues. V lost 10 bases and J 3 bases, leaving 18 bases between the germline ends. From germline, CDR1 is ENHRY and CDR2 SYGVKD. Unique molecular identifiers were used in preparing the TCRbeta library. TCRdb re-derived calls from the PCR reads in MiXCR, one entry per CDR3 protein. The profile shows about 610,000 distinct CDR3 sequences, over 9.5% of them singletons. The entry originates in a study of T-cell reconstitution after alpha-beta-depleted transplantation in children. The sequence was obtained from a human donor who donated a stem cell graft to a child with acute myeloid leukemia. The chain couples TRBV10-3 to TRBJ1-2, with D perhaps matching TRBD1 (6 bases). The sequences come from PBMCs from the stem cell graft donor, collected from the stem cell graft. CDR3 sequence reads: CASTSGGRDYGYTF. The CDR3 bases are TGTGCCAGCACTAGCGGGGGGCGGGACTATGGCTACACCTTC.